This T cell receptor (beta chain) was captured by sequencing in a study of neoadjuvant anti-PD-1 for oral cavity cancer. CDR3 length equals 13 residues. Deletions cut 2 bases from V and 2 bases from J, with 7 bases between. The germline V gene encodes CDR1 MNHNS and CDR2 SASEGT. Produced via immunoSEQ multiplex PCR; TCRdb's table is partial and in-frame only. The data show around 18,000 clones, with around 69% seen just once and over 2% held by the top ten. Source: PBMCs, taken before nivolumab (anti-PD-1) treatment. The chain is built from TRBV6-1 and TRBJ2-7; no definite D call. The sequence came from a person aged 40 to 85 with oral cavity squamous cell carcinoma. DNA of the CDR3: TGTGCCAGCAGTGAACCACCGGCCTACGAGCAGTACTTC. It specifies CASSEPPAYEQYF.